This TCR beta chain stems from a study of control samples from healthy donors and cancer patients. This table comes from immunoSEQ multiplex PCR, and its TCRdb copy is limited to in-frame clones, with some not included. The repertoire includes roughly 88,000 clones, 80% to 95% of them detected once, and approximately 1% sits in the top ten. There are 17 residues in the CDR3. V shed 1 base, J shed 3 bases, and the junction held 11 bases outside the gene matches. Germline CDR1 reads MGHRA; CDR2 reads YSYEKL. This TCR was recovered from a woman between 25 and 40 years old in good health. The rearrangement links TRBV4-1 to TRBJ2-7; 8 bases line up with TRBD2. Sequenced: blood. CDR3 nucleotides: TGCGCCAGCAGCCAAGCCCTCGGGGCGGGGGGCCTCTACGAGCAGTACTTC. Translation gives CASSQALGAGGLYEQYF.